This is a list of T cell receptor beta chains from one sample in a study of spatial heterogeneity in lung cancer. Via MiXCR, TCRdb re-called the 5' RACE reads, giving one row per CDR3 protein. The table records more than 75,000 distinct CDR3 sequences, approximately 19% of them present only once. Sequenced here: PBMCs, sampled at follow-up. The receptors here all came from a male donor with early-stage non-small cell lung cancer. The conserved cysteine and the conserved F or W are not part of the CDR3 here. Where a row states a size, it is once, few, many or the class of an expanded clone; other rows omit it.

clone_size	j_call	v_call	cdr3_aa
.	TRBJ2-1	TRBV7-7	ASSLQQGQGEQF
.	TRBJ2-3	TRBV9	ASSVSAGGSSTDTQY
.	TRBJ2-7	TRBV27	ASRILAGGHEQY
few	TRBJ2-4	TRBV20-1	SASDPGMVKNIQY
.	TRBJ1-1	TRBV18	ASSRDRGWNTEAF
.	TRBJ2-4	TRBV7-9	ASSPAGAKNIQY
few	TRBJ1-1	TRBV6-6	ASSYEGRTEAF
few	TRBJ2-2	TRBV18	ASSPMTGELF
.	TRBJ2-3	TRBV5-1	ASSSGPKNTDTQY
.	TRBJ1-3	TRBV29-1	SVEAGQGLGNTIY
many	TRBJ1-1	TRBV5-6	ASSLNRGGTEAF
.	TRBJ2-2	TRBV6-5	ASSYGAHTGELF
.	TRBJ1-6	TRBV14	ASSQGTMVSPLH
.	TRBJ2-2	TRBV20-1	SAYSGTASGELF
once	TRBJ1-6	TRBV27	ASSFRGGPSPLH
.	TRBJ1-2	TRBV18	ASSPQANYGYT
many	TRBJ2-7	TRBV30	AWSTGPYEQY
.	TRBJ2-1	TRBV4-1	ASSHSTLLAGYNEQF
few	TRBJ2-3	TRBV7-3	ASSLRGRTDTQY
many	TRBJ2-7	TRBV4-1	ASSQEIGRVEQY
few	TRBJ2-1	TRBV6-1	ASGGERGRAYNEQF
few	TRBJ1-6	TRBV7-9	ASSFDGWSPLH
few	TRBJ2-3	TRBV5-4	ASSLRDLGTDTQY
.	TRBJ2-5	TRBV5-1	ASSGTGGLTQY
.	TRBJ2-5	TRBV19	ASSNAGRQETQY
few	TRBJ2-4	TRBV2	ASSEPAKNIQY
few	TRBJ2-1	TRBV3-1	ASSSGQGTTNEQF
many	TRBJ2-7	TRBV7-8	ASSLRTSGNYEQY
.	TRBJ2-7	TRBV7-2	ASSFVRTSDEQY
few	TRBJ2-5	TRBV10-3	AIGQGAGQETQY
few	TRBJ1-6	TRBV29-1	SVGDRASPLH
many	TRBJ2-3	TRBV12-3/TRBV12-4	ASSLISVWGLTSTDTQY
few	TRBJ2-7	TRBV11-1	ASSRTSGPSYEQY
.	TRBJ2-7	TRBV4-2	ASSLTSGRISYEQY